The rows below give T cell receptor beta chains drawn from one sample of a study of cytomegalovirus exposure and HLA in healthy donors. Libraries were prepared by immunoSEQ multiplex PCR; TCRdb keeps only in-frame clonotypes and omits some of them. The sample has 150,000 to 200,000 clones; roughly 82% are singletons. Sequencing was done on a sample of PBMCs. The receptors derive from a woman aged 45-65 years in good health and CMV-seropositive. Each CDR3 is given with its conserved first and last residue. A D gene is named only where the DNA matches it firmly. Expanded clones get a size class; other rows say once, few or many, or leave the size out.

d_gene,j_gene,v_gene,abundance,CDR3nt,CDR3aa
-,TRBJ1-2,TRBV6-1,-,TGTGCCAGCATACTAGCGGCTCCAGGCTATGGCTACACCTTC,CASILAAPGYGYTF
TRBD2,TRBJ2-2,TRBV11-2,-,TGTGCCAGCAGCCTAAGATGGACTAGCTGGACCGGGGAGCTGTTTTTT,CASSLRWTSWTGELFF
TRBD2,TRBJ2-1,TRBV7-9,few,TGTGCCAGCCGCCTAGCGGGGGGGTACTATGAGCAGTTCTTC,CASRLAGGYYEQFF
-,TRBJ1-5,TRBV19,few,TGTGCCAGTAGTATTTACTCCGACAATCAGCCCCAGCATTTT,CASSIYSDNQPQHF
-,TRBJ1-6,TRBV6-5,-,TGTGCCAGCAGCCCACATACAGGGCTTTATGCACCCCTCCACTTT,CASSPHTGLYAPLHF
-,TRBJ2-7,TRBV4-1,few,TGCGCCAGCAGCTACCGGGACTCCGAAGCGGAGCAGTACTTC,CASSYRDSEAEQYF
TRBD1,TRBJ1-2,TRBV2,-,TGTGCCAGCAGTGCGGACAGGGATGGCTACACCTTC,CASSADRDGYTF
-,TRBJ1-1,TRBV6-1,-,TGTGCCAGCAGTGAACGGAGCACTGAAGCTTTCTTT,CASSERSTEAFF
-,TRBJ1-6,TRBV27,-,TGTGCCAGCAGTTTAACTGTCGGTGGCTCCTATAATTCACCCCTCCACTTT,CASSLTVGGSYNSPLHF
-,TRBJ2-5,TRBV11-2,-,TGTGCCAGCAGCTTATCCGGGATCGGGACCCAGTACTTC,CASSLSGIGTQYF
-,TRBJ2-1,TRBV7-9,-,TGTGCCAGCAGCTTAAATTTGGGGCGTAATGAGCAGTTCTTC,CASSLNLGRNEQFF
-,TRBJ2-3,TRBV2,-,TGTGCCAGCCTCGGGGCAGATACGCAGTATTTT,CASLGADTQYF
TRBD1,TRBJ2-7,TRBV15,-,TGTGCCACCAGCAGGGAGACAGGGGCCTCCTACGAGCAGTACTTC,CATSRETGASYEQYF
TRBD2,TRBJ2-1,TRBV7-2,-,TGTGCCAGCAGCCAACCCGGGACTAGCGGATACAATGAGCAGTTCTTC,CASSQPGTSGYNEQFF
-,TRBJ1-1,TRBV5-1,-,TGCGCCAGCAGCTTGGACAGGGACACTGAAGCTTTCTTT,CASSLDRDTEAFF
TRBD1,TRBJ2-2,TRBV13,-,TGTGCCAGCAGCTTAGCCCGGACAGGGAACACCGGGGAGCTGTTTTTT,CASSLARTGNTGELFF
-,TRBJ2-7,TRBV7-7,-,TGTGCCAGCAGCTTACCCCCTTTGAGTGCCCTTACCCCCTACGAGCAGTACTTC,CASSLPPLSALTPYEQYF
-,TRBJ1-2,TRBV2,once,TGTGCCAGCAGACAGGGACGAGGCTACACCTTC,CASRQGRGYTF
-,TRBJ1-1,TRBV5-6,-,TGTGCCAGCAGCTTAGGAGGGGTCACTGAAGCTTTCTTT,CASSLGGVTEAFF
TRBD1,TRBJ1-2,TRBV25-1,-,TGTGCCAGCAGTCCGGGACAGGGGGCCTTCGGCTACACCTTC,CASSPGQGAFGYTF
-,TRBJ1-4,TRBV9,-,TGTGCCAGCAGCGTAGACGCGTCCAATGAAAAACTGTTTTTT,CASSVDASNEKLFF
-,TRBJ1-4,TRBV9,-,TGTGCCAGCAACGAAGGGCAGGGTTCGACTAATGAAAAACTGTTTTTT,CASNEGQGSTNEKLFF
TRBD1,TRBJ1-2,TRBV19,-,TGTGCCAGTAGGGACAGGGGTGAGGCTAACTATGGCTACACCTTC,CASRDRGEANYGYTF
TRBD1,TRBJ1-6,TRBV25-1,-,TGTGCCAGCAGTGGGACAGGGGCTGGCTTTTCACCCCTCCACTTT,CASSGTGAGFSPLHF
-,TRBJ1-2,TRBV18,few,TGTGCCAGCTCAGGACAAGTTTCGGCCACCCCAAACTATGGCTACACCTTC,CASSGQVSATPNYGYTF
TRBD2,TRBJ2-5,TRBV2,-,TGTGCCAGCAGTGGGGGCGGGGGTCGACAAGAGACCCAGTACTTC,CASSGGGGRQETQYF
-,TRBJ1-3,TRBV6-1,-,TGTGCCAGCAGTGAAGGCGGGAGTGGAAACACCATATATTTT,CASSEGGSGNTIYF
-,TRBJ2-1,TRBV25-1,-,TGTGCCAGCAGCCCGGGACATGGAAGAGGGGGCTCCTACAATGAGCAGTTCTTC,CASSPGHGRGGSYNEQFF
-,TRBJ2-7,TRBV7-9,-,TGTGCCAGCAGCTTGGCGCAGGGGAAATTTTACGAGCAGTACTTC,CASSLAQGKFYEQYF
-,TRBJ2-6,TRBV19,-,TGTGCCAGTAGTATCAGGGCTCCCTCTGGGGCCAACGTCCTGACTTTC,CASSIRAPSGANVLTF
-,TRBJ1-4,TRBV11-2,-,TGTGCCAGCAGGTCCGGTTTGCGGGGGGCTAATGAAAAACTGTTTTTT,CASRSGLRGANEKLFF
TRBD2,TRBJ2-3,TRBV5-1,-,TGCGCCAGCAGCTTGCCCCCGGGGGTAGCGGGGGGGACAGATACGCAGTATTTT,CASSLPPGVAGGTDTQYF
TRBD1,TRBJ1-1,TRBV7-8,-,TGTGCCAGCAGCTATACAGGGGGCACTGAAGCTTTCTTT,CASSYTGGTEAFF
-,TRBJ1-4,TRBV5-4,-,TGTGCCAGCAGCTTGGCCACGGGGGAGGATGAAAAACTGTTTTTT,CASSLATGEDEKLFF
-,TRBJ2-1,TRBV6-5,-,TGTGCCAGCAGTACCCCCCGGGGAGTCAATGAGCAGTTCTTC,CASSTPRGVNEQFF
-,TRBJ1-1,TRBV19,-,TGTGCCAGTAGTTCCAGTTTCACAGCCGGTGAAGCTTTCTTT,CASSSSFTAGEAFF